The sample holds a few counts of the clone carrying this TCR beta chain. What it binds is unknown. Each CDR3 protein gets one entry after TCRdb re-called the 5' RACE reads with MiXCR. The sample shows 360,000 or so distinct CDR3 sequences, 25% to 30% of them seen only once. The record originates from a study of T-cell memory formation after mild COVID-19. Study background: The TCR clusters were mostly specific to one donor. Study-level points and caveats: In pre-infection memory, a portion of responding clones appeared, which suggested that cross-reactive memory joined. Of the contracting clones, CD4+ ones lay mainly in CM and EM, and CD8+ ones in EMRA. Specificity for SARS-CoV-2 was not confirmed among the second-wave clones peaking on day 37.

J lost 2 bases, V lost 5 bases, and 2 bases had no gene match. The CDR3 consists of 13 residues. Germline lookup yields CDR1 LGHNA and CDR2 YNFKEQ. The clonotype comes from an adult woman who had mild COVID-19 (a few samples of this study predate the infection). Cell type and time point are not known. The sample comprised PBMCs or a T cell subset sorted from them (not recorded which). The chain employs TRBV4-2 and TRBJ2-5; 7 nucleotides line up with TRBD2. The chain's CDR3 is CASSARGQETQYF. CDR3 nucleotides: TGTGCCAGCAGCGCGCGGGGGCAAGAGACCCAGTACTTC.